A selection of T cell receptor beta chains follows, all from one sample in a study of vaccination effects on CD4 cells after COVID-19. Profiling relied on immunoSEQ multiplex PCR, and the TCRdb table lists in-frame clones only, not all of them. The data show tens of thousands of clones, with 55% to 85% seen just once and over 0.95% held by the top ten. Antigens of these TCRs are unknown. Sequencing used CD4+ T cells from PBMCs cultured with HCoV-229E spike peptides, obtained after COVID-19 vaccination. The origin of the receptors is a human donor who received a COVID-19 vaccine. The CDR3 runs from the conserved cysteine through the conserved F or W. A D gene is named only where the DNA matches it firmly. The listing skips clone size in some rows; elsewhere it reads once, few, many or a size class.

d_call: .
j_call: TRBJ1-5
clone_size: .
v_call: TRBV2
cdr3_aa: CASSGTAQKQPQHF
cdr3_nt: TGTGCCAGCAGTGGGACAGCGCAGAAACAGCCCCAGCATTTT

d_call: TRBD1
j_call: TRBJ2-2
clone_size: .
v_call: TRBV5-5
cdr3_aa: CASSLFWSGGNTGELFF
cdr3_nt: TGTGCCAGCAGCTTGTTCTGGTCAGGGGGAAACACCGGGGAGCTGTTTTTT

d_call: TRBD2
j_call: TRBJ2-3
clone_size: .
v_call: TRBV5-1
cdr3_aa: CASSPGLAGARPNTQYF
cdr3_nt: TGCGCCAGCAGCCCCGGACTAGCGGGGGCCCGGCCCAATACGCAGTATTTT

d_call: TRBD1
j_call: TRBJ2-2
clone_size: .
v_call: TRBV2
cdr3_aa: CASSGQGLNTGELFF
cdr3_nt: TGTGCCAGCAGTGGACAGGGATTGAACACCGGGGAGCTGTTTTTT

d_call: TRBD2
j_call: TRBJ2-5
clone_size: .
v_call: TRBV2
cdr3_aa: CASSRLAGYETQYF
cdr3_nt: TGTGCCAGCAGTCGACTAGCGGGGTATGAGACCCAGTACTTC

d_call: .
j_call: TRBJ2-2
clone_size: few
v_call: TRBV9
cdr3_aa: CASSVEIADTGELFF
cdr3_nt: TGTGCCAGCAGCGTAGAGATCGCAGACACCGGGGAGCTGTTTTTT

d_call: .
j_call: TRBJ2-5
clone_size: .
v_call: TRBV6-1
cdr3_aa: CASRQGETQYF
cdr3_nt: TGTGCCAGCAGGCAGGGGGAGACCCAGTACTTC

d_call: .
j_call: TRBJ2-3
clone_size: .
v_call: TRBV5-1
cdr3_aa: CASRGLASSTDTQYF
cdr3_nt: TGCGCCAGCAGGGGTCTAGCTTCTAGCACAGATACGCAGTATTTT

d_call: .
j_call: TRBJ1-4
clone_size: .
v_call: TRBV5-1
cdr3_aa: CASSTGLTTNEKLFF
cdr3_nt: TGCGCCAGCAGCACCGGACTCACAACTAATGAAAAACTGTTTTTT

d_call: .
j_call: TRBJ2-4
clone_size: .
v_call: TRBV10-2
cdr3_aa: CASSDWGPSKNIQYF
cdr3_nt: TGCGCCAGCAGTGATTGGGGGCCGAGCAAAAACATTCAGTACTTC

d_call: .
j_call: TRBJ2-1
clone_size: .
v_call: TRBV15
cdr3_aa: CATEGQRGAGEQFF
cdr3_nt: TGTGCCACCGAGGGACAAAGGGGGGCGGGTGAGCAGTTCTTC

d_call: .
j_call: TRBJ1-2
clone_size: few
v_call: TRBV19
cdr3_aa: CASSKRGGRDYGYTF
cdr3_nt: TGTGCCAGTAGTAAACGAGGGGGAAGGGACTATGGCTACACCTTC

d_call: .
j_call: TRBJ2-2
clone_size: .
v_call: TRBV5-1
cdr3_aa: CASEWAPNTGELFF
cdr3_nt: TGCGCCAGCGAGTGGGCACCGAACACCGGGGAGCTGTTTTTT

d_call: .
j_call: TRBJ1-4
clone_size: .
v_call: TRBV18
cdr3_aa: CASSSRQQATNEKLFF
cdr3_nt: TGTGCCAGCTCATCGAGACAGCAAGCAACTAATGAAAAACTGTTTTTT

d_call: TRBD1
j_call: TRBJ1-6
clone_size: few
v_call: TRBV2
cdr3_aa: CASIPRTGYNSPLHF
cdr3_nt: TGTGCCAGCATCCCGAGGACAGGCTATAATTCACCCCTCCACTTT

d_call: TRBD2
j_call: TRBJ2-1
clone_size: few
v_call: TRBV9
cdr3_aa: CASSVDSGSYNEQFF
cdr3_nt: TGTGCCAGCAGCGTAGATAGCGGGAGCTACAATGAGCAGTTCTTC

d_call: TRBD1
j_call: TRBJ1-5
clone_size: .
v_call: TRBV4-3
cdr3_aa: CASSRGTGGEQPQHF
cdr3_nt: TGCGCCAGCAGCCGAGGGACAGGGGGCGAACAGCCCCAGCATTTT

d_call: .
j_call: TRBJ1-1
clone_size: .
v_call: TRBV24-1
cdr3_aa: CATSEVSGTEAFF
cdr3_nt: TGTGCCACCAGTGAGGTCTCGGGCACTGAAGCTTTCTTT

d_call: .
j_call: TRBJ1-1
clone_size: .
v_call: TRBV5-5
cdr3_aa: CASSLVAGNTEAFF
cdr3_nt: TGTGCCAGCAGCTTGGTGGCGGGGAACACTGAAGCTTTCTTT

d_call: TRBD1
j_call: TRBJ2-1
clone_size: .
v_call: TRBV3-1/TRBV3-2
cdr3_aa: CASSLSGTGGSGQFF
cdr3_nt: TGTGCCAGCAGCCTCTCCGGGACAGGGGGATCGGGGCAGTTCTTC

d_call: .
j_call: TRBJ2-5
clone_size: .
v_call: TRBV7-2
cdr3_aa: CASSLQGYGTQYF
cdr3_nt: TGTGCCAGCAGCTTACAGGGCTATGGGACCCAGTACTTC

d_call: .
j_call: TRBJ1-1
clone_size: .
v_call: TRBV6-5
cdr3_aa: CASSRQAASTEAFF
cdr3_nt: TGTGCCAGCAGCCGACAGGCCGCGTCCACTGAAGCTTTCTTT

d_call: TRBD1
j_call: TRBJ1-6
clone_size: .
v_call: TRBV30
cdr3_aa: CAWRTQGGFHSPLHF
cdr3_nt: TGTGCCTGGAGGACACAGGGGGGATTCCATTCACCCCTCCACTTT

d_call: .
j_call: TRBJ1-5
clone_size: .
v_call: TRBV30
cdr3_aa: CAWSLLQGGQPQHF
cdr3_nt: TGTGCCTGGAGCTTACTACAGGGTGGTCAGCCCCAGCATTTT

d_call: .
j_call: TRBJ1-4
clone_size: few
v_call: TRBV4-2
cdr3_aa: CASSQGSARGGNEKLFF
cdr3_nt: TGTGCCAGCAGCCAAGGTTCGGCCCGCGGGGGTAATGAAAAACTGTTTTTT

d_call: .
j_call: TRBJ1-1
clone_size: .
v_call: TRBV6-4
cdr3_aa: CASKKEGTLNTEAFF
cdr3_nt: TGTGCCAGCAAAAAAGAGGGGACACTTAACACTGAAGCTTTCTTT

d_call: .
j_call: TRBJ2-2
clone_size: .
v_call: TRBV2
cdr3_aa: CASSSEKHGELFF
cdr3_nt: TGTGCCAGCAGCTCAGAAAAACACGGGGAGCTGTTTTTT

d_call: TRBD1
j_call: TRBJ2-4
clone_size: .
v_call: TRBV18
cdr3_aa: CASSPRFTGVAKNIQYF
cdr3_nt: TGTGCCAGCTCACCAAGGTTCACAGGGGTAGCCAAAAACATTCAGTACTTC

d_call: TRBD1
j_call: TRBJ1-1
clone_size: .
v_call: TRBV15
cdr3_aa: CATSSSHRGASAEAFF
cdr3_nt: TGTGCCACCAGCAGCAGTCACAGGGGGGCCTCAGCTGAAGCTTTCTTT

d_call: TRBD1
j_call: TRBJ2-1
clone_size: .
v_call: TRBV19
cdr3_aa: CASSILRGRLSSYNEQFF
cdr3_nt: TGTGCCAGTAGTATACTTAGGGGGCGATTAAGCTCCTACAATGAGCAGTTCTTC

d_call: .
j_call: TRBJ2-3
clone_size: .
v_call: TRBV11-1
cdr3_aa: CASRSYGGTDTQYF
cdr3_nt: TGTGCCAGCAGAAGCTACGGGGGCACAGATACGCAGTATTTT

d_call: .
j_call: TRBJ1-1
clone_size: .
v_call: TRBV6-4
cdr3_aa: CASSLDTGLNTEAFF
cdr3_nt: TGTGCCAGCAGTCTTGACACAGGGCTGAACACTGAAGCTTTCTTT

d_call: TRBD1
j_call: TRBJ2-5
clone_size: once
v_call: TRBV7-3
cdr3_aa: CASSLAGGGETQYF
cdr3_nt: TGTGCCAGCAGCCTGGCAGGGGGCGGCGAGACCCAGTACTTC

d_call: .
j_call: TRBJ1-1
clone_size: few
v_call: TRBV7-8
cdr3_aa: CASSLVGGMNTEAFF
cdr3_nt: TGTGCCAGCAGCTTAGTGGGGGGTATGAACACTGAAGCTTTCTTT

d_call: TRBD1
j_call: TRBJ1-4
clone_size: .
v_call: TRBV5-1
cdr3_aa: CASSLRTGGGEKLFF
cdr3_nt: TGCGCCAGCAGCTTGAGGACAGGAGGGGGGGAAAAACTGTTTTTT

d_call: TRBD2
j_call: TRBJ2-3
clone_size: .
v_call: TRBV27
cdr3_aa: CASSRSSGGDTQYF
cdr3_nt: TGTGCCAGCAGTAGGTCTAGCGGGGGGGATACGCAGTATTTT

d_call: .
j_call: TRBJ1-6
clone_size: few
v_call: TRBV2
cdr3_aa: CASCGGTNSPLHF
cdr3_nt: TGTGCCAGCTGTGGTGGAACGAATTCACCCCTCCACTTT

d_call: .
j_call: TRBJ1-6
clone_size: few
v_call: TRBV3-1/TRBV3-2
cdr3_aa: CASSPRPSSYNSPLHF
cdr3_nt: TGTGCCAGCAGCCCCAGGCCAAGCTCCTATAATTCACCCCTCCACTTT

d_call: .
j_call: TRBJ1-1
clone_size: few
v_call: TRBV29-1
cdr3_aa: CSGNRNTEAFF
cdr3_nt: TGCAGCGGAAACAGGAACACTGAAGCTTTCTTT

d_call: .
j_call: TRBJ2-2
clone_size: .
v_call: TRBV6-5
cdr3_aa: CASSFRGTNTGELFF
cdr3_nt: TGTGCCAGCAGTTTTCGGGGGACGAACACCGGGGAGCTGTTTTTT

d_call: .
j_call: TRBJ2-1
clone_size: .
v_call: TRBV24-1
cdr3_aa: CATSDPKPGLHEQFF
cdr3_nt: TGTGCCACCAGTGATCCCAAACCAGGTCTCCATGAGCAGTTCTTC

d_call: TRBD2
j_call: TRBJ2-4
clone_size: .
v_call: TRBV9
cdr3_aa: CASSVEHSGTSGDRQYF
cdr3_nt: TGTGCCAGCAGCGTAGAGCATTCCGGGACTAGCGGGGATAGACAGTACTTC

d_call: .
j_call: TRBJ1-4
clone_size: .
v_call: TRBV12-5
cdr3_aa: CASGWGSEGGTNEKLFF
cdr3_nt: TGTGCTAGTGGTTGGGGGTCTGAGGGGGGCACTAATGAAAAACTGTTTTTT

d_call: .
j_call: TRBJ2-5
clone_size: .
v_call: TRBV23-1
cdr3_aa: CASSQSTITGRPRETQYF
cdr3_nt: TGCGCCAGCAGTCAATCGACGATCACAGGGAGGCCTCGGGAGACCCAGTACTTC

d_call: TRBD1
j_call: TRBJ1-2
clone_size: .
v_call: TRBV5-1
cdr3_aa: CASSRDRAYQDYTF
cdr3_nt: TGCGCCAGCAGTCGGGACAGGGCATATCAAGACTACACCTTC

d_call: .
j_call: TRBJ1-5
clone_size: .
v_call: TRBV28
cdr3_aa: CASSKSLVQPQHF
cdr3_nt: TGTGCCAGCAGCAAATCACTGGTTCAGCCCCAGCATTTT

d_call: TRBD1
j_call: TRBJ1-2
clone_size: .
v_call: TRBV12-3/TRBV12-4
cdr3_aa: CASSETGGRGYTF
cdr3_nt: TGTGCCAGCAGTGAAACAGGGGGGAGGGGCTACACCTTC

d_call: .
j_call: TRBJ1-1
clone_size: .
v_call: TRBV19
cdr3_aa: CASINRMDVAFF
cdr3_nt: TGTGCCAGTATAAACCGAATGGATGTTGCTTTCTTT

d_call: TRBD1
j_call: TRBJ2-2
clone_size: .
v_call: TRBV7-2
cdr3_aa: CASRDRVNTGELFF
cdr3_nt: TGTGCCAGCAGGGACAGGGTGAACACCGGGGAGCTGTTTTTT

d_call: .
j_call: TRBJ1-1
clone_size: few
v_call: TRBV7-9
cdr3_aa: CASSFSGTEAFF
cdr3_nt: TGTGCCAGCAGCTTCAGTGGGACTGAAGCTTTCTTT

d_call: TRBD1
j_call: TRBJ2-3
clone_size: .
v_call: TRBV14
cdr3_aa: CASSFGQGTDTQYF
cdr3_nt: TGTGCCAGCAGCTTCGGACAGGGGACAGATACGCAGTATTTT

d_call: .
j_call: TRBJ1-1
clone_size: .
v_call: TRBV9
cdr3_aa: CASSGDGRGTNTEAFF
cdr3_nt: TGTGCCAGCAGCGGAGACGGCCGTGGGACGAACACTGAAGCTTTCTTT

d_call: .
j_call: TRBJ1-5
clone_size: .
v_call: TRBV28
cdr3_aa: CASSSPVGNQPQHF
cdr3_nt: TGTGCCAGCAGTTCCCCTGTGGGCAATCAGCCCCAGCATTTT

d_call: .
j_call: TRBJ1-1
clone_size: few
v_call: TRBV6-5
cdr3_aa: CASTLGPGTEAFF
cdr3_nt: TGTGCCAGCACCTTGGGGCCGGGCACTGAAGCTTTCTTT

d_call: TRBD1
j_call: TRBJ2-5
clone_size: once
v_call: TRBV5-6
cdr3_aa: CASSFRTGGIGETQYF
cdr3_nt: TGTGCCAGCAGCTTTCGGACAGGGGGCATTGGGGAGACCCAGTACTTC